The rows below give T cell receptor beta chains drawn from one sample of a study of T cells in localized non-small cell lung cancer. Generated by immunoSEQ multiplex PCR, the TCRdb table keeps only in-frame clones and is missing some. This sample has roughly 5,000 clones, with less than 35% found just once. This specimen consisted of lung tumor tissue, obtained before any cancer treatment. These receptors came from a woman between 40 and 69 years old with stage II squamous cell lung carcinoma. CDR3s include the opening cysteine and the closing phenylalanine or tryptophan. D genes are given only for firm matches. A row's size may be missing; if present it is once, few, many or a size class.

size | J | D | V | DNA | CDR3
NA | TRBJ1-2 | NA | TRBV11-3 | TGTGCCAGCAGAAATACCCTAGCGAACTATGGCTACACCTTC | CASRNTLANYGYTF
NA | TRBJ2-2 | TRBD2 | TRBV19 | TGTGCCACTAAAGTCTTTTCTGGACTAGAGAACACCGGGGAGCTGTTTTTT | CATKVFSGLENTGELFF
NA | TRBJ1-3 | NA | TRBV29-1 | TGCAGCGCACAAGGGGGTGGACGCTCTGGAAACACCATATATTTT | CSAQGGGRSGNTIYF
once | TRBJ2-5 | NA | TRBV10-2 | TGCGCCAGCAGTCCCGGGGCCCGCGAGACCCAGTACTTC | CASSPGARETQYF
few | TRBJ2-1 | NA | TRBV6-4 | TGTGCCATCGGAAAAGTTAATGAGCAGTTCTTC | CAIGKVNEQFF
NA | TRBJ2-1 | NA | TRBV9 | TGTGCCAGCAGCGTTAACTTGAAGGCGGAGCAGTTCTTC | CASSVNLKAEQFF
NA | TRBJ1-6 | NA | TRBV19 | TGTGCCAGTAGTATTACTCGGAATTCACCCCTCCACTTT | CASSITRNSPLHF
NA | TRBJ1-5 | NA | TRBV5-1 | TGCGCCAGCAGCCAAGTAAAAGGTAGCAATCAGCCCCAGCATTTT | CASSQVKGSNQPQHF
NA | TRBJ1-2 | TRBD1 | TRBV19 | TGTGCCAGTAGTCCGGGACAGGGAATCGGCTACACCTTC | CASSPGQGIGYTF
NA | TRBJ1-1 | NA | TRBV10-3 | TGTGCCATCAGTGAGATAGGGGCGAACACTGAAGCTTTCTTT | CAISEIGANTEAFF
few | TRBJ2-7 | TRBD1 | TRBV9 | TGTGCCAGCAGTAGGGACAGTAACTCCTACGAGCAGTACTTC | CASSRDSNSYEQYF
NA | TRBJ2-1 | TRBD2 | TRBV30 | TGTGCCTGGAGTGTACGTTCGGGACTAGCGGGAGGCCTCGGGGTCGATGAGCAGTTCTTC | CAWSVRSGLAGGLGVDEQFF
NA | TRBJ2-2 | TRBD1 | TRBV19 | TGTGCCAGTAACTCCCGGGACAGGGGGCGGCGGAACACCGGGGAGCTGTTTTTT | CASNSRDRGRRNTGELFF
few | TRBJ2-1 | NA | TRBV11-3 | TGTGCCAGCACCCCCCATCGGGGCAGGACAAACAATGAGCAGTTCTTC | CASTPHRGRTNNEQFF
few | TRBJ2-7 | TRBD2 | TRBV6-8 | TGTGCCAGCAGTCTAGCGGGAGACTACGAGCAGTACTTC | CASSLAGDYEQYF
few | TRBJ2-5 | TRBD1 | TRBV19 | TGTGCCAGTAGTATAAACAGGGGAGAGACCCAGTACTTC | CASSINRGETQYF
NA | TRBJ2-2 | NA | TRBV14 | TGTGCCAGCAGCCAACTATCCGGGACAAACACCGGGGAGCTGTTTTTT | CASSQLSGTNTGELFF
medium-sized | TRBJ2-2 | NA | TRBV9 | TGTGCCAGCAGGACAGAAGTTAACGGGGAGCTGTTTTTT | CASRTEVNGELFF
few | TRBJ2-1 | NA | TRBV28 | TGTGCCAGCAGCGAGAAAACGGGACTGGGGGATAATGAGCAGTTCTTC | CASSEKTGLGDNEQFF
medium-sized | TRBJ2-7 | NA | TRBV11-3 | TGTGCCAGCAGCGAATATACTAGCTCCTACGAGCAGTACTTC | CASSEYTSSYEQYF
medium-sized | TRBJ2-7 | NA | TRBV11-3 | TGTGCCAGCAGCTTGGATGGAGAAGAAAGCGAGCAGTACTTC | CASSLDGEESEQYF
few | TRBJ1-4 | TRBD1 | TRBV11-3 | TGTGCCAGCAGCTTGGAGACAGGGCGTAATGAAAAACTGTTTTTT | CASSLETGRNEKLFF
few | TRBJ1-1 | NA | TRBV30 | TGTGCCTGGAGTGCAAGTTTACAGAACATTGAAGCTTTCTTT | CAWSASLQNIEAFF
NA | TRBJ2-7 | TRBD2 | TRBV6-7 | TGTGCCAGCAGTAGTCTAGCGGGAGATAACGAGCAGTACTTC | CASSSLAGDNEQYF
NA | TRBJ2-2 | NA | TRBV6-8 | TGTGCCAGCAGTTACTCGGGTCCCACCGGGGAGCTGTTTTTT | CASSYSGPTGELFF
NA | TRBJ2-4 | TRBD2 | TRBV19 | TGTGCCATTCCACAGGCGGGAGAGACCAAAAACATTCAGTACTTC | CAIPQAGETKNIQYF
NA | TRBJ2-7 | TRBD2 | TRBV28 | TGTGCCAGCAGATCGGGACTAGCGGTCTACGAGCAGTACTTC | CASRSGLAVYEQYF
few | TRBJ1-2 | NA | TRBV28 | TGTGCCAGCAGTTTAGGGAGGGGTTTCAACTATGGCTACACCTTC | CASSLGRGFNYGYTF
NA | TRBJ2-4 | TRBD1 | TRBV28 | TGTGCCAGCAGCCCGACTGGGACAGCTCTAGACATTCAGTACTTC | CASSPTGTALDIQYF
NA | TRBJ2-1 | TRBD1 | TRBV5-1 | TGCGCCAGCAGCTTATCAGGGGGTCTCGCCTACAATGAGCAGTTCTTC | CASSLSGGLAYNEQFF
many | TRBJ2-7 | NA | TRBV7-1 | TGTGCCACCAACATCGAGGGGAGCGACGAGCAGTACTTC | CATNIEGSDEQYF
few | TRBJ1-2 | NA | TRBV11-3 | TGTGCCAGCAGCTTGGCCGGGGGGGCCCGCGTACAGGTGGACTTC | CASSLAGGARVQVDF
few | TRBJ2-6 | NA | TRBV11-3 | TGTGCCAGCAGCTTTGGGGGCAGCTCTGGGGCCAACGTCCTGACTTTC | CASSFGGSSGANVLTF
few | TRBJ2-1 | TRBD2 | TRBV19 | TGTGCCAGTAGTATGGGCGGGAGGAATATTTATGAGCAGTTCTTC | CASSMGGRNIYEQFF
medium-sized | TRBJ2-3 | NA | TRBV9 | TGTGCCAGCAGCGCTCCTAGCACAGGAACAGATACGCAGTATTTT | CASSAPSTGTDTQYF
NA | TRBJ1-1 | NA | TRBV28 | TGTGCCAGCAGCCTCCTGGGGGGCACTGAAGCTTTCTTT | CASSLLGGTEAFF
large | TRBJ2-1 | TRBD2 | TRBV11-3 | TGTGCCAGCAGCTCTGGAGCGGGAATATACAATGAGCAGTTCTTC | CASSSGAGIYNEQFF
few | TRBJ2-7 | NA | TRBV18 | TGTGCCAGCTCACCAAACAGAATCTCCTACGAGCAGTACTTC | CASSPNRISYEQYF
NA | TRBJ1-1 | TRBD1 | TRBV6-8 | TGTGCCAGCACCCAAGGGGGCCGGGTCACTGAAGCTTTCTTT | CASTQGGRVTEAFF
few | TRBJ2-1 | NA | TRBV2 | TGTGCCAGCAGGTACGGCGGGCTTCTAGATGAGCAGTTCTTC | CASRYGGLLDEQFF
NA | TRBJ1-1 | TRBD1 | TRBV29-1 | TGCAGCGTTGTAGGGACGAGCGGGCAGGGGGGCACTGAAGCTTTCTTT | CSVVGTSGQGGTEAFF
NA | TRBJ2-1 | TRBD2 | TRBV6-4 | TGTGCCAGCAGTGCCAGCACTAGCGGGAACGGTGAGCAGTTCTTC | CASSASTSGNGEQFF
few | TRBJ2-3 | NA | TRBV1 | TGCACCAGCAGCCAAGATCCTGACCAACCATCTAACACAGATACGCAGTATTTT | CTSSQDPDQPSNTDTQYF
NA | TRBJ2-1 | NA | TRBV28 | TGTGCCAGCGAGCCAGGCAGCTCCTACAATGAGCAGTTCTTC | CASEPGSSYNEQFF
NA | TRBJ1-1 | NA | TRBV6-8 | TGTGCCAGCAGTGAGGCCACAGGGTTGATAAAGGGCACTGAAGCTTTCTTT | CASSEATGLIKGTEAFF
NA | TRBJ2-2 | NA | TRBV10-3 | TGTGCCTCCACCAGGGGGGGTCGGACCGGGGAGCTGTTTTTT | CASTRGGRTGELFF
medium-sized | TRBJ1-5 | NA | TRBV11-3 | TGTGCCAGCAGCCCAACTGACGGACCCAATCAGCCCCAGCATTTT | CASSPTDGPNQPQHF
NA | TRBJ2-7 | NA | TRBV18 | TGTGCCAGCTCACCAGAAACAGGGACTCGGGGCGAGCAGTACTTC | CASSPETGTRGEQYF